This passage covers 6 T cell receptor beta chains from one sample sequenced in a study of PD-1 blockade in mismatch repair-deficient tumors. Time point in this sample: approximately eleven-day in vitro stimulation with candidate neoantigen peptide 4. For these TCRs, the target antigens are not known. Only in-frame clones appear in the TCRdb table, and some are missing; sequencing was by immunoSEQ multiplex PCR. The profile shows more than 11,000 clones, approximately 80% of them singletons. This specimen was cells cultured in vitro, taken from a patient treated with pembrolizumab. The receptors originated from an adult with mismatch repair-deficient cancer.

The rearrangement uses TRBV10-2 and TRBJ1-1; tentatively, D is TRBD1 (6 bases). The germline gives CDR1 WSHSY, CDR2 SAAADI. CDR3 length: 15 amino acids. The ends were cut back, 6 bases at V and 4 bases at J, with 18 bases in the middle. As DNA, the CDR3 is TGCGCCAGCAGGGACAGCCTGTGGGTACGCACTGAAGCTTTCTTT. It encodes CASRDSLWVRTEAFF.

Here the CDR3 DNA reads TGTGCCACGCGCGACAGGGCTTATGGCTACACCTTC. It yields the protein CATRDRAYGYTF. This chain connects TRBV28 to TRBJ1-2; TRBD1 matches 7 bases. The CDR3 loop spans 12 amino acids. Losses at the gene ends were 10 bases for V and 5 bases for J; bases not matched to a gene: 7. Per germline, CDR1 MDHEN and CDR2 SYDVKM.

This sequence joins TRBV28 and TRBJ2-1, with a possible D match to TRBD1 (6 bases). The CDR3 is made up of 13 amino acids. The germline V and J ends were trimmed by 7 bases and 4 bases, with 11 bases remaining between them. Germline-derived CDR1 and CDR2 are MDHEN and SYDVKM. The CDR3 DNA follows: TGTGCCAGCACCCGAGGACAGTACAATGAGCAGTTCTTC. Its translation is CASTRGQYNEQFF.

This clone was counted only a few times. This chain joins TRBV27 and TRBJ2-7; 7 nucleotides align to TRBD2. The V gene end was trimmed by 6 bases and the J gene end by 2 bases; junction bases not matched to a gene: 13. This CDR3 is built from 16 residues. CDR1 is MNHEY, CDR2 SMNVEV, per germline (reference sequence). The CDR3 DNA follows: TGTGCCAGCAGCTTGGAAAGCGGGGCCTCAACCTACGAGCAGTACTTC. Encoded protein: CASSLESGASTYEQYF.

CDR3 region: CASSVGGRGTGELFF. DNA for the CDR3: TGTGCCAGCAGCGTAGGCGGGAGAGGCACCGGGGAGCTGTTTTTT. J is TRBJ2-2 and V is TRBV9, with 7 bases identical to TRBD2. This CDR3 is 15 amino acids long. Germline trimming cut 0 bases from V and 4 bases from J; bases unmatched to any gene: 3. Germline assignment: CDR1 SGDLS and CDR2 YYNGEE.

DNA for the CDR3: TGTCCCCGCAGAGCCCCACACGTTTTACATGAGCAGTTCTTC. Amino acids: CPRRAPHVLHEQFF. The V gene is TRBV30, the J gene TRBJ2-1, with D hard to call. The germline CDR1 and CDR2 sequences are GTSNPN and SVGIG (reference sequence). The length of the CDR3 is 14 residues. The variable domain in full, completed from reference TRBV30 and TRBJ2-1, reads SQTIHQWPATLVQPVGSPLSLECTVEGTSNPNLYWYRQAAGRGLQLLFYSVGIGQISSEVPQNLSASRPQDRQFILSSKKLLLSDSGFYLCPRRAPHVLHEQFFGPGTRLTVL.